The next 7 T cell receptor beta chains were all read from a single sample in a study of cytomegalovirus exposure and HLA in healthy donors. PCR used 60 Vbeta primers and 13 Jbeta primers. Profiling relied on immunoSEQ multiplex PCR, and the TCRdb table lists in-frame clones only, not all of them. The sample consists of 150,000 to 200,000 clones, roughly 83% of them appearing once. Sequencing input: PBMCs. All receptors derive from a woman between 50 and 59 years old in good health and CMV-seronegative.

This clone was seen a handful of times. The chain couples TRBV13 to TRBJ1-5; unclear D gene. V lost 4 bases and J 2 bases, leaving 12 bases between the germline ends. CDR3 length equals 15 residues. Looked up from germline, CDR1 is PRHDT and CDR2 is FYEKMQ (reference sequence). The CDR3 nucleotides are TGTGCCAGCAGCTCTTACGGGGAAGGCAATCAGCCCCAGCATTTT. Protein: CASSSYGEGNQPQHF.

V and J are TRBV5-1 and TRBJ1-2, with 9 bases identical to TRBD1. Germline V gene lookup returns CDR1 SGHRS and CDR2 YFSETQ. The CDR3 is made up of 14 amino acids. V shed 4 bases and J 7 bases; nucleotides not matched to a gene: 8. The CDR3 here is CASSPGQGLFGYTF. The CDR3 DNA is TGCGCCAGCAGCCCGGGACAGGGCTTATTTGGCTACACCTTC.

This chain links TRBV7-8 with TRBJ2-5; 9 bases are shared with TRBD2. V was clipped by 5 bases and J by 6 bases; unmatched bases: 10. The CDR3 totals 15 residues. Germline CDR1 is SGHVS and CDR2 is FQNEAQ. The CDR3 reads CASSPLAGTFKTQYF. The CDR3 DNA follows: TGTGCCAGCAGCCCCCTAGCGGGAACGTTTAAGACCCAGTACTTC.

The chain has TRBV7-2 and TRBJ2-3, with 10 positions matching TRBD2. The CDR3 runs to 15 residues. Per germline, CDR1 SGHTA and CDR2 FQGNSA. V was clipped by 5 bases and J by 5 bases; unmatched bases: 7. As DNA, the CDR3 is TGTGCCAGCAGCCCCCTAGCGGGAGCGTTAGATACGCAGTATTTT. Protein sequence: CASSPLAGALDTQYF.

The chain carries TRBV9 and TRBJ1-1; TRBD1 aligns across 7 bases. Losses at the gene ends were 0 bases for V and 5 bases for J; bases not matched to a gene: 13. The CDR3 loop spans 17 amino acids. Germline V gene lookup returns CDR1 SGDLS and CDR2 YYNGEE. CDR3 in amino acids: CASSVDTGGGVKTEAFF. The CDR3 nucleotides read TGTGCCAGCAGCGTAGATACGGGAGGGGGCGTTAAGACTGAAGCTTTCTTT.

This clone appeared once. The rearrangement joins TRBV6-1 to TRBJ1-1; no reliable D call. Per the germline V gene, CDR1 is MNHNS and CDR2 is SASEGT. The V end lost 2 bases, the J end lost 6 bases, and 10 bases lay between the germline ends. This CDR3 has 13 amino acids. CDR3 DNA: TGTGCCAGCAGTGAAAGTGGACTGCCTGAAGCTTTCTTT. Protein product: CASSESGLPEAFF.

The chain employs TRBV19 and TRBJ2-5, with D perhaps TRBD1 (6 bases). Germline lookup yields CDR1 LNHDA and CDR2 SQIVND (reference sequence). The germline V and J ends were trimmed by 5 bases and 4 bases, with 14 bases remaining between them. The CDR3 length is 14 residues. The CDR3, as DNA: TGTGCCAGTAGTCTCACAGGGTGGGGAGAGACCCAGTACTTC. This translates into CASSLTGWGETQYF.